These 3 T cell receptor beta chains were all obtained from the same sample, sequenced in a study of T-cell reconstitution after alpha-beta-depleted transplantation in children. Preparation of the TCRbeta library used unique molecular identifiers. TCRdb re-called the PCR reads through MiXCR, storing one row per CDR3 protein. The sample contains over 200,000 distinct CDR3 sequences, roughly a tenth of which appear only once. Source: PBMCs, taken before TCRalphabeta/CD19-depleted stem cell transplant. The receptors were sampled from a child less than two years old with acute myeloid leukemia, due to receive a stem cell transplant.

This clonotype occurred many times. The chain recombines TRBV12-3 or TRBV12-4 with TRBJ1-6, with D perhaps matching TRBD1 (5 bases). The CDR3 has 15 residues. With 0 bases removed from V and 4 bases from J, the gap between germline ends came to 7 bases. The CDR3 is CASSLAGTYNSPLHF. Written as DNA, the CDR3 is TGTGCCAGCAGTTTAGCAGGGACTTATAATTCACCCCTCCACTTT.

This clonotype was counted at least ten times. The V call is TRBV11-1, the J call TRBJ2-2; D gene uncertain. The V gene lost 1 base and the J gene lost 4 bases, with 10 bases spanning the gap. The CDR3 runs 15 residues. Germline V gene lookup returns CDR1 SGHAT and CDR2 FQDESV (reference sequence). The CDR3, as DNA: TGTGCCAGCAGCTTAGAACTGCGAGCCACCGGGGAGCTGTTTTTT. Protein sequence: CASSLELRATGELFF.

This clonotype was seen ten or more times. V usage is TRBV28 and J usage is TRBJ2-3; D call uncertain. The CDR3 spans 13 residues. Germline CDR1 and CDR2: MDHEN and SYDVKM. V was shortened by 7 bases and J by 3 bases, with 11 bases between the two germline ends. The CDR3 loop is CASNSPPTDTQYF. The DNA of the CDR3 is TGTGCCAGCAACTCACCCCCAACAGATACGCAGTATTTT.